The count of the clone carrying this T cell receptor (beta chain) is one. As yet, its antigen is unknown. This cohort consisted of healthy bone marrow donors. PCR amplification relied on 60 Vbeta primers (plus 13 Jbeta primers). Sequencing was performed with immunoSEQ multiplex PCR; in TCRdb, only in-frame clones are kept and a portion is missing. The sample consists of 160,000 or so clones, around three quarters of them appearing once. This CDR3 comprises 18 residues. Per germline, CDR1 SEHNR and CDR2 FQNEAQ (reference sequence). V lost 5 bases, J lost 3 bases, and 12 bases stayed unmatched. The data were taken from a study of cytomegalovirus exposure and HLA in healthy donors. General study results and limits: The study listed approximately 170 cytomegalovirus-associated TCR beta chains.

The sequenced material came from PBMCs. The sequence was obtained from a man aged 35-49 years in good health and CMV-seronegative. This chain connects TRBV7-9 to TRBJ1-4, with 10 nucleotides matching TRBD1. The CDR3 sequence: CASSPLDRGVRANEKLFF. In nucleotides, the CDR3 is TGTGCCAGCAGCCCTCTGGACAGGGGGGTGAGAGCTAATGAAAAACTGTTTTTT.